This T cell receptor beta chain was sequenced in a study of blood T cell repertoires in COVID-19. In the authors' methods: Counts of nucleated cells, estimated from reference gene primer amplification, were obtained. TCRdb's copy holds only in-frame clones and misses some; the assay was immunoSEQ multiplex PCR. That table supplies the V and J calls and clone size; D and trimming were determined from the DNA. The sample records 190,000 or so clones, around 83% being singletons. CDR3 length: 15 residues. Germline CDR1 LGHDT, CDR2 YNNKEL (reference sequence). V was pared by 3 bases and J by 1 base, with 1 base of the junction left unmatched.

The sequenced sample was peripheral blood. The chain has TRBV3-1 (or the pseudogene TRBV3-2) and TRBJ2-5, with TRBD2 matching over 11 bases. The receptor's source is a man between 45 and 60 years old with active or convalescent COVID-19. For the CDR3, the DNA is TGTGCCAGCAGCCACGGACTAGCGGGCCAAGAGACCCAGTACTTC. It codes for CASSHGLAGQETQYF.